One sample yielded the 3 T cell receptor beta chains listed below, sequenced in a study of metastatic and nonmetastatic thyroid tumors. TCRdb re-clonotyped the PCR reads through MiXCR. The table lists some 19,000 clones, 30% to 35% of them singletons. The entire patient cohort was treatment-naive prior to thyroid surgery. The sequenced sample was adjacent normal tissue. The source is a female donor with papillary thyroid cancer or a benign thyroid nodule (not recorded which). Some clones in this sample may be carry-over from other donors' samples.

This clone was picked up many times. The chain recombines TRBV7-9 with TRBJ2-7; a weak D match, TRBD1 (5 bases). V dropped 1 base and J dropped 5 bases, with 9 bases sitting between them. The CDR3 has 13 residues. Germline CDR1 reads SEHNR; CDR2 reads FQNEAQ (reference sequence). The CDR3 loop reads CASSLVQDNEQYF. In nucleotides, the CDR3 is TGTGCCAGCAGCTTAGTGCAGGACAACGAGCAGTACTTC.

This chain uses TRBV11-2 with TRBJ2-2; a weak D match, TRBD2 (5 bases). V lost 5 bases to trimming and J lost 7 bases, with 14 bases between them. Germline V gives CDR1 SGHAT, CDR2 FQNNGV. This CDR3 comprises 14 residues. This CDR3 is CASSGGSGVGELFF. CDR3 in DNA: TGTGCCAGCAGCGGCGGGTCGGGTGTCGGGGAGCTGTTTTTT.

Only one count was recorded for this clone. The gene calls are TRBV2 and TRBJ1-6; no clear D. CDR3 length: 15 residues. Germline loops: CDR1 SNHLY, CDR2 FYNNEI. CDR3 sequence: CDTRNFADYNSPLHF. In DNA, the CDR3 is TGTGACACCAGGAATTTCGCAGATTATAATTCACCCCTCCACTTT.